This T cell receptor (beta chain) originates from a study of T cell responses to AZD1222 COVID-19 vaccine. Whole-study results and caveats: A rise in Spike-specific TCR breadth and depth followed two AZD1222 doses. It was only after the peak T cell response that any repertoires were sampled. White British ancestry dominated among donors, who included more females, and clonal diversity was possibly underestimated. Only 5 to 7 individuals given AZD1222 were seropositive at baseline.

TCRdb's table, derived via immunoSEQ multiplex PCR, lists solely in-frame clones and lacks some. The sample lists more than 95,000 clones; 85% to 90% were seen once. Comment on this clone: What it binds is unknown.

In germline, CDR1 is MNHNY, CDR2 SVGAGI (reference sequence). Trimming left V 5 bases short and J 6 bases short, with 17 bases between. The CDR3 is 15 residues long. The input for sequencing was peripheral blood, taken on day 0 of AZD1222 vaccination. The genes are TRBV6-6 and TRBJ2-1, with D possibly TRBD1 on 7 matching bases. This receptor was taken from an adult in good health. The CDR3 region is CASSGGTAAGNEQFF. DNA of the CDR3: TGTGCCAGCAGTGGCGGGACAGCGGCTGGCAATGAGCAGTTCTTC.